This record looks at one T cell receptor (beta chain) sequence and its context. Its specificity is not known. These data originate in a study of Ad26.COV2.S vaccination and SARS-CoV-2 variants. Whole-study context: Doses of Ad26.COV2.S were injected into muscle once or twice, 56 days apart. Findings and limits, study-wide: Responses of T cells in total may have been underestimated by the TCR breadth and depth analyses.

Treatment here: about 20 received Ad26.COV2.S at low or high dose, single or two shots; about 5 received placebo; per-sample allocation not given. The investigators took samples on day 63 after the first vaccine or placebo injection. V was pared by 4 bases and J by 4 bases, with 16 bases between. The CDR3 runs 15 residues. The germline gives CDR1 KGHSH, CDR2 LQKENI. Only in-frame clones appear in the TCRdb table, and some are missing; sequencing was by immunoSEQ multiplex PCR. The data show fewer than 600,000 clones, roughly nine tenths seen once. This TCR came from a person aged 18-60 years who received the Ad26.COV2.S COVID-19 vaccine or a placebo. The V and J genes are TRBV18 and TRBJ1-2; D gene uncertain. The material sequenced was peripheral blood, taken in a trial of Ad26.COV2.S vaccine versus placebo. This chain's CDR3 is CASSQGRQSIYGYTF. As DNA, the CDR3 is TGTGCCAGCTCACAGGGCAGACAATCTATCTATGGCTACACCTTC.